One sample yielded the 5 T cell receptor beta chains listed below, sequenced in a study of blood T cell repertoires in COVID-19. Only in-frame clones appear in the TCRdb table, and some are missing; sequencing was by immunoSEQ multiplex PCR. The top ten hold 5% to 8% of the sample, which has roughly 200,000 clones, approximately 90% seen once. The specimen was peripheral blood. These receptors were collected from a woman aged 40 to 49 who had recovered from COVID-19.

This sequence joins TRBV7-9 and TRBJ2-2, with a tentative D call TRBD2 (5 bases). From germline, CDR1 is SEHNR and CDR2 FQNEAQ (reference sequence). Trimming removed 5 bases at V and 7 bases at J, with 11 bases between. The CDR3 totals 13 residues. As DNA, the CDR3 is TGTGCCAGCAGCCAAGGCGGGTACGGGGAGCTGTTTTTT. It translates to CASSQGGYGELFF.

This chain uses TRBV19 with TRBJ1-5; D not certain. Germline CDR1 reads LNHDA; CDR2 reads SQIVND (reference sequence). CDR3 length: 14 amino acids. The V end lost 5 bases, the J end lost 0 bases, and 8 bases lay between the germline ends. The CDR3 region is CASSGQISNQPQHF. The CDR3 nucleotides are TGTGCCAGTAGTGGGCAGATTAGCAATCAGCCCCAGCATTTT.

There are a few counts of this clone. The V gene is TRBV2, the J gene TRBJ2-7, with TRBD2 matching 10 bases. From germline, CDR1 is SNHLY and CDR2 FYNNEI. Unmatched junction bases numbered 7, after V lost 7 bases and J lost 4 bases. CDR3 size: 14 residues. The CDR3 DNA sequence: TGTGCCAGCAAGGCTAGCGGGAGTAGTTACGAGCAGTACTTC. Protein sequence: CASKASGSSYEQYF.

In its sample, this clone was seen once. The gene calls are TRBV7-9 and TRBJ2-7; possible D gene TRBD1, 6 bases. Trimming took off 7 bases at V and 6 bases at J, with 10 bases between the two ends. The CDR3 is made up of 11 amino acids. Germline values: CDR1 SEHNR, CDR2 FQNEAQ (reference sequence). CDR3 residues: CASTSTGEQYF. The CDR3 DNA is TGTGCCAGCACCTCGACAGGCGAGCAGTACTTC.

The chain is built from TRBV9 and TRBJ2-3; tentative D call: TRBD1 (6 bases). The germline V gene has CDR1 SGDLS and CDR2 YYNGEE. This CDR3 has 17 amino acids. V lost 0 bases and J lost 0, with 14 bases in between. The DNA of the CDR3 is TGTGCCAGCAGCGTAGCCCCCGGACAGCCTAGCACAGATACGCAGTATTTT. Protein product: CASSVAPGQPSTDTQYF. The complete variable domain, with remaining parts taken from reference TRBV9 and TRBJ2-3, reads DSGVTQTPKHLITATGQRVTLRCSPRSGDLSVYWYQQSLDQGLQFLIQYYNGEERAKGNILERFSAQQFPDLHSELNLSSLELGDSALYFCASSVAPGQPSTDTQYFGPGTRLTVL.